Ten or more counts support the clone carrying this T cell receptor (beta chain). The antigen is undetermined. Time point of the sample: blood at routine non-recurrence follow-up after resection. These data come from a study of spatial heterogeneity in lung cancer. In the study overall: Donation came from over 60 patients with untreated early-stage non-small cell lung cancer. Any follow-up PBMC samples that were available went on to be sequenced, and the median time to follow-up was about two years after resection.

General observations from the study: Relative to follow-up, resection was when ubiquitous expanded tumor TCRs appeared more in blood.

TCRdb re-derived calls from the 5' RACE reads in MiXCR, one entry per CDR3 protein. The sample holds more than 15,000 distinct CDR3 sequences; approximately 6% are singletons and the top ten take 25%. CDR3 size: 13 residues. V lost 7 bases and J 4 bases, leaving 13 bases between the germline ends. In germline, CDR1 is MDHEN, CDR2 SYDVKM. The sequence was collected from a male donor with early-stage non-small cell lung cancer. The chain is built from TRBV28 and TRBJ1-1; D not certain. Here the sequenced sample was PBMCs, taken at follow-up. As DNA, the CDR3 is TGTGCCAGCACCACTTCCTTGGGCACTGAAGCTTTCTTT. Protein sequence: CASTTSLGTEAFF.